This is a list of T cell receptor beta chains from one sample in a study of Ad26.COV2.S vaccination and SARS-CoV-2 variants. Repertoires were generated with immunoSEQ multiplex PCR, while TCRdb's copy carries only in-frame clones and drops some. This table holds some 240,000 clones, 70% to 90% found once. The sample consisted of peripheral blood, taken in a trial of Ad26.COV2.S vaccine versus placebo. These receptor sequences come from a person aged 18-65 years who received the Ad26.COV2.S COVID-19 vaccine or a placebo. The CDR3 runs from the conserved cysteine through the conserved F or W. The order of the fields is V gene, J gene, CDR3 length, D gene, clone size, CDR3 protein, CDR3 DNA. D genes are given only for firm matches. Some rows have no size entry. The others give once, few or many, or a class for an expanded clone.

TRBV5-8	TRBJ2-4	19	TRBD2	-	CASSLVRLAGGFAKNIQYF	TGTGCCAGCAGCTTGGTTCGCCTAGCGGGGGGGTTCGCCAAAAACATTCAGTACTTC
TRBV27	TRBJ2-1	16	-	medium-sized	CASSYSTRGGGNEQFF	TGTGCCAGCAGTTACTCAACTAGGGGTGGGGGCAATGAGCAGTTCTTC
TRBV18	TRBJ1-6	15	TRBD1	-	CASSLGQRVGSPLHF	TGTGCCAGCTCACTGGGACAGCGGGTTGGTTCACCCCTCCACTTT
TRBV7-2	TRBJ2-7	13	-	-	CASSRRDTYEQYF	TGTGCCAGCAGCCGCCGGGACACCTACGAGCAGTACTTC
TRBV14	TRBJ1-2	16	TRBD1	-	CASSQAGTGIVAGYTF	TGTGCCAGCAGCCAAGCGGGGACAGGGATCGTCGCGGGCTACACCTTC
TRBV6-2/TRBV6-3	TRBJ2-3	14	TRBD2	-	CASSYWDGTSGQYF	TGTGCCAGCAGTTACTGGGACGGGACTAGCGGGCAGTATTTT
TRBV19	TRBJ2-1	15	TRBD1	-	CASSPRDRGMNEQFF	TGTGCCAGTAGTCCCCGGGACAGGGGAATGAATGAGCAGTTCTTC
TRBV6-5	TRBJ1-6	15	TRBD1	-	CASSLDRGNNSPLHF	TGTGCCAGCAGTTTAGACAGGGGTAATAATTCACCCCTCCACTTT
TRBV4-3	TRBJ1-1	15	-	-	CASSQEEGVSTEAFF	TGCGCCAGCAGCCAAGAGGAGGGAGTCAGCACTGAAGCTTTCTTT
TRBV19	TRBJ2-3	14	TRBD2	-	CASATGGTTDTQYF	TGTGCCAGTGCGACGGGAGGTACCACAGATACGCAGTATTTT
TRBV9	TRBJ2-1	15	TRBD1	-	CASSVGTVSYNEQFF	TGTGCCAGCAGCGTCGGGACAGTCTCCTACAATGAGCAGTTCTTC
TRBV7-2	TRBJ1-2	14	-	-	CASSSMRSGYGYTF	TGTGCCAGCAGCTCAATGCGCTCCGGCTATGGCTACACCTTC
TRBV21-1	TRBJ1-5	11	-	once	CASRADQPQHF	TGTGCTAGCAGGGCCGATCAGCCCCAGCATTTT
TRBV24-1	TRBJ2-1	12	-	-	CATSDSGFQQFF	TGTGCCACCAGTGATTCGGGGTTTCAGCAGTTCTTC
TRBV19	TRBJ1-6	14	-	-	CASSIQQSNSPLHF	TGTGCCAGTAGTATTCAGCAGTCGAATTCACCCCTCCACTTT
TRBV6-6	TRBJ2-3	13	TRBD1	few	CASRGQTTDTQYF	TGTGCCAGCAGGGGACAGACCACAGATACGCAGTATTTT
TRBV7-3	TRBJ2-1	17	-	-	CASSLGPPGISYNEQFF	TGTGCCAGCAGCTTAGGGCCCCCTGGTATTTCCTACAATGAGCAGTTCTTC